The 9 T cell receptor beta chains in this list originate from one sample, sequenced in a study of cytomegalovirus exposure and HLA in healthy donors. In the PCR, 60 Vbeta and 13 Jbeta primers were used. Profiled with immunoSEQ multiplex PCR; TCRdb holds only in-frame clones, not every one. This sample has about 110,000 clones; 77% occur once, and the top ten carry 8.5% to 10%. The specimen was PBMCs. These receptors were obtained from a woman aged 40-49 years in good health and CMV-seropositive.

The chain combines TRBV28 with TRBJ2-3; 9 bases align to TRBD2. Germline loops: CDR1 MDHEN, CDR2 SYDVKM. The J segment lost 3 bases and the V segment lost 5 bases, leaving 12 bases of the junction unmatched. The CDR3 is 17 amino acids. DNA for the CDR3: TGTGCCAGCAGTATTAGCGGGAGTGGGTTGGGGACAGATACGCAGTATTTT. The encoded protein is CASSISGSGLGTDTQYF.

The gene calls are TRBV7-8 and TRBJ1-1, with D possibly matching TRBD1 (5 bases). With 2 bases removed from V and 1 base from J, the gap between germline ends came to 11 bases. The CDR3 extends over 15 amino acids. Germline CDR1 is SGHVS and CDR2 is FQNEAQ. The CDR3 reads CASSLRWGGNTEAFF. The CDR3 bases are TGTGCCAGCAGCTTAAGGTGGGGGGGGAACACTGAAGCTTTCTTT.

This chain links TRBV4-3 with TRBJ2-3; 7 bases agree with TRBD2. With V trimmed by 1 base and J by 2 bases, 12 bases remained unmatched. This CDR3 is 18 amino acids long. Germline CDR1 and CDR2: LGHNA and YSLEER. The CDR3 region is CASSQVIGAGDNTDTQYF. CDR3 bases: TGCGCCAGCAGCCAAGTCATTGGCGCGGGGGATAACACAGATACGCAGTATTTT.

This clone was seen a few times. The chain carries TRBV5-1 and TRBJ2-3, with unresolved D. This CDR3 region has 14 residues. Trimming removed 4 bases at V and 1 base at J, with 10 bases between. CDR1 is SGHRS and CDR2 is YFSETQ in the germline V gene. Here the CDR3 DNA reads TGCGCCAGCAGCCTCCCATTAGGCACAGATACGCAGTATTTT. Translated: CASSLPLGTDTQYF.

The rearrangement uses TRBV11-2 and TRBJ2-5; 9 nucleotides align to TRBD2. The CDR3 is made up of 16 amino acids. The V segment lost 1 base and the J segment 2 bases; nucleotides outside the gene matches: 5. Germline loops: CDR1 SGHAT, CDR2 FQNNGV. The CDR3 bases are TGTGCCAGCAGCTTAGGGGCTAGCGGGGCGCAAGAGACCCAGTACTTC. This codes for CASSLGASGAQETQYF.

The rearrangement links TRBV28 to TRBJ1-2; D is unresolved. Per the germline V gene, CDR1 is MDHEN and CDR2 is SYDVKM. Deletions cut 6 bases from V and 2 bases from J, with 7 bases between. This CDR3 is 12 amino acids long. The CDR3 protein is CASRGVNYGYTF. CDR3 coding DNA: TGTGCCAGCAGAGGAGTCAACTATGGCTACACCTTC.

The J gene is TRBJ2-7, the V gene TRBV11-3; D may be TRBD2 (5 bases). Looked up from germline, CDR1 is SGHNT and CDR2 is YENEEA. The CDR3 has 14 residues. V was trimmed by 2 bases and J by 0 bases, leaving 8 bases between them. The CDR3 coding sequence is TGTGCCAGCAGCTTAAGTACTAGCTCCTACGAGCAGTACTTC. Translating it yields CASSLSTSSYEQYF.

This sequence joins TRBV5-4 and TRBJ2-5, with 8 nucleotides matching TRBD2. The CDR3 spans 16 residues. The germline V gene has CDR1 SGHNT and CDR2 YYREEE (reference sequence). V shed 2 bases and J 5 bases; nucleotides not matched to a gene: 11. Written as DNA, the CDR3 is TGTGCCAGCAGCTTCCCCCGGCGGGGGGCCAGTGAGACCCAGTACTTC. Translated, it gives CASSFPRRGASETQYF.

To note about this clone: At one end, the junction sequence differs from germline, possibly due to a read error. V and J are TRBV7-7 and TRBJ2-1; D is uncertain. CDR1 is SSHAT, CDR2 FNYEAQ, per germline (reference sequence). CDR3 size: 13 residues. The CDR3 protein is CASSYSSYNEQFF. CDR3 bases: TGTGCTAGCAGCTATAGCTCCTACAATGAGCAGTTCTTC.